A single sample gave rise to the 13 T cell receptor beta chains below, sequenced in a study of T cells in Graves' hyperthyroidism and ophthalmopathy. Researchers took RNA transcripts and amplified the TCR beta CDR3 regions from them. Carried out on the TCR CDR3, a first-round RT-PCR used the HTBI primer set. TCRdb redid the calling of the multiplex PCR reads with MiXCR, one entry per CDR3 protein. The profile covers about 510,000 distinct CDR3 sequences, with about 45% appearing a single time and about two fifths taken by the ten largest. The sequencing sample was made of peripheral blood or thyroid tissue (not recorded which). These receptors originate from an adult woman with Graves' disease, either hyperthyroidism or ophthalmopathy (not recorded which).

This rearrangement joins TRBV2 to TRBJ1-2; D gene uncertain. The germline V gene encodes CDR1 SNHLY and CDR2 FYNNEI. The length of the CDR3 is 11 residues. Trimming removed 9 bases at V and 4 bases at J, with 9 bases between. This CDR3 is CARAIGYGYTF. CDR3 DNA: TGTGCCAGAGCCATTGGCTATGGCTACACCTTC.

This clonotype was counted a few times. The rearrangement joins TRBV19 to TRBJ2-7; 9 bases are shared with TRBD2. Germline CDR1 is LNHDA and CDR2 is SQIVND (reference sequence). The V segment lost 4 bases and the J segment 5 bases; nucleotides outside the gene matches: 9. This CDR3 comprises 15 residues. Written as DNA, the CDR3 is TGTGCCAGTAGTACGCCTAGCGGGAAAGTCCACGAGCAGTACTTC. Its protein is CASSTPSGKVHEQYF.

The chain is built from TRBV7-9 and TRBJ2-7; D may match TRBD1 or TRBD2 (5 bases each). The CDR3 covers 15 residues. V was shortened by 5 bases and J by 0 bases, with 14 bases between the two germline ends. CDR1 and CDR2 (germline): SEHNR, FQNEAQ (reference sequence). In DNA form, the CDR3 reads TGTGCCAGCAGCCACCGGGACGGACTCTCCTACGAGCAGTACTTC. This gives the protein CASSHRDGLSYEQYF. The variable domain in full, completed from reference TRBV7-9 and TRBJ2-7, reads DTGVSQNPRHKITKRGQNVTFRCDPISEHNRLYWYRQTLGQGPEFLTYFQNEAQLEKSRLLSDRFSAERPKGSFSTLEIQRTEQGDSAMYLCASSHRDGLSYEQYFGPGTRLTVT.

CDR3 region: CASSIGRQGEKNSPLHF. CDR3 nucleotides: TGTGCCAGTAGTATAGGTCGTCAGGGGGAGAAAAATTCACCCCTCCACTTT. This chain connects TRBV19 to TRBJ1-6; 7 nucleotides agree with TRBD1. This CDR3 is 17 amino acids long. Germline trimming cut 1 base from V and 7 bases from J; bases unmatched to any gene: 10. The germline V gene has CDR1 LNHDA and CDR2 SQIVND (reference sequence).

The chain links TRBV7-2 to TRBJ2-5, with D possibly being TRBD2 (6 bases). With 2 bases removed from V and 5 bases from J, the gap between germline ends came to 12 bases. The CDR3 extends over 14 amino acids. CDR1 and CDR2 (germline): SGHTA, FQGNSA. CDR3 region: CASSLPGVFETQYF. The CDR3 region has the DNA TGTGCCAGCAGCTTACCGGGAGTGTTTGAGACCCAGTACTTC.

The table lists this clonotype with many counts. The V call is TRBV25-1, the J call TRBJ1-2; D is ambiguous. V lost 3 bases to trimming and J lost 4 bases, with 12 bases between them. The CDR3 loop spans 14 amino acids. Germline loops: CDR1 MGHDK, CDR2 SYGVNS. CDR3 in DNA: TGTGCCAGCAGTGAGGGCGGAGGACTCTATGGCTACACCTTC. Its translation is CASSEGGGLYGYTF.

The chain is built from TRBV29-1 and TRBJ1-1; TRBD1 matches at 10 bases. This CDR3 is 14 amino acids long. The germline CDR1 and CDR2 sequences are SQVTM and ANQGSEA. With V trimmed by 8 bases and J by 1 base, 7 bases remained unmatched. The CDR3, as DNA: TGCAGCTCCCGGGACAGGGGAAGGAACACTGAAGCTTTCTTT. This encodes CSSRDRGRNTEAFF. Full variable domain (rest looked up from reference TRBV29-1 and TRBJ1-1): SAVISQKPSRDICQRGTSLTIQCQVDSQVTMMFWYRQQPGQSLTLIATANQGSEATYESGFVIDKFPISRPNLTFSTLTVSNMSPEDSSIYLCSSRDRGRNTEAFFGQGTRLTVV.

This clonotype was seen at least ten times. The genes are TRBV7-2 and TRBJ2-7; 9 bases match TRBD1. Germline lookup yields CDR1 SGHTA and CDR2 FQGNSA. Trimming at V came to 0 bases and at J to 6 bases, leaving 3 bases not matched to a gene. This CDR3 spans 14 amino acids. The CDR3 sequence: CASSLAGQGPEQYF. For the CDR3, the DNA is TGTGCCAGCAGCTTAGCGGGACAGGGCCCCGAGCAGTACTTC.

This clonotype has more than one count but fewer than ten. The CDR3 sequence is CASSERGDQETQYF. In DNA form, the CDR3 reads TGTGCCAGCAGTGAAAGGGGAGACCAAGAGACCCAGTACTTC. V usage is TRBV6-1 and J usage is TRBJ2-5; either TRBD1 or TRBD2 may supply D (5 bases each). Trimming cost V 2 bases and J 0 bases, with 7 bases left between them. The CDR3 totals 14 residues. Germline values: CDR1 MNHNS, CDR2 SASEGT.

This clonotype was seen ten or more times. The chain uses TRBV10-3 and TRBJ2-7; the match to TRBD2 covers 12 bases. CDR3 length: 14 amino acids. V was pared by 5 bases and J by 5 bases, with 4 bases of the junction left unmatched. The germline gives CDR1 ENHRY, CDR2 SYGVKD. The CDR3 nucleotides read TGTGCCATCAGTTGGACTAGCGGGAACAACGAGCAGTACTTC. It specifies CAISWTSGNNEQYF.

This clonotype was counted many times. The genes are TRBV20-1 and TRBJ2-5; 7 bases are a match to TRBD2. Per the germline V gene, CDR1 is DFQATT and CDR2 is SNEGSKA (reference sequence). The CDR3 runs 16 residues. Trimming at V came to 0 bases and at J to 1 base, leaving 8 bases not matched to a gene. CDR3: CSARDWASGLQETQYF. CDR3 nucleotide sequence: TGCAGTGCTAGAGACTGGGCTAGCGGTCTCCAAGAGACCCAGTACTTC.

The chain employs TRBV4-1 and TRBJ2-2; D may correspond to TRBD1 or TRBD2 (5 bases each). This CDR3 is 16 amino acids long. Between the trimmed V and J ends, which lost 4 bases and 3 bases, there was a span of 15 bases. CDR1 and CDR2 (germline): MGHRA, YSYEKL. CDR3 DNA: TGCGCCAGCAGCCTAGGACGGGGCCTGGACACCGGGGAGCTGTTTTTT. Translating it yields CASSLGRGLDTGELFF.

Written as DNA, the CDR3 is TGTGCCAGCAGCCGTCCTCCCGGGACTAGCGGGAGAAGAACCTACGAGCAGTACTTC. Its translation: CASSRPPGTSGRRTYEQYF. The V gene is TRBV7-9, the J gene TRBJ2-7, with 14 bases lining up with TRBD2. CDR1 is SEHNR and CDR2 is FQNEAQ in the germline V gene (reference sequence). The CDR3 runs to 19 residues. V shed 5 bases, J shed 2 bases, and the junction held 14 bases outside the gene matches.